One T cell receptor (beta chain) is described in this entry. Its antigen is not identified. Amplification used 60 Vbeta primers and 13 Jbeta primers. Measured with immunoSEQ multiplex PCR; TCRdb has only the in-frame clones, and not every one. The sample carries some 200,000 clones, about 79% recorded once. These data belong to a study of cytomegalovirus exposure and HLA in healthy donors. Study-level background: A prior analysis found about 110 million unique TCR beta sequences from approximately 200 million T cells. Samples from HLA-typed donors yielded about 85 million unique TCRs in an early data release.

V was shortened by 5 bases and J by 3 bases, with 14 bases between the two germline ends. The CDR3 sequence is 14 residues long. Germline V gene data show CDR1 as SGHAT and CDR2 as FQNNGV. Study findings and constraints: As confirmed in vitro, a few CMV-associated chains were specific for CMV antigens.

This chain joins TRBV11-2 and TRBJ2-7; no clear D. This sequence originates from a woman aged 45-60 years in good health and CMV-seronegative. Sequenced: PBMCs. CDR3 residues: CASSQNAQSYEQYF. In DNA, the CDR3 is TGTGCCAGCAGCCAAAATGCACAGAGCTACGAGCAGTACTTC.